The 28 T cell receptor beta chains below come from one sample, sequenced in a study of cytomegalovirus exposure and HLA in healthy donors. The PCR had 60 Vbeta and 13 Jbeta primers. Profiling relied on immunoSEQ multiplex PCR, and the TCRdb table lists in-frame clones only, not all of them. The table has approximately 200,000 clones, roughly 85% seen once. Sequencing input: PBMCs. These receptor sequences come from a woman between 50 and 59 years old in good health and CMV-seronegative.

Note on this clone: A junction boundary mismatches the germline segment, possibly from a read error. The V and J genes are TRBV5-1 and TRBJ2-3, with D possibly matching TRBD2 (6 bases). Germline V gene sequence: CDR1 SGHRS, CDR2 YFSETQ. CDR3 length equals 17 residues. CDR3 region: CAGSLGSLSGSTDTQYF. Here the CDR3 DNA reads TGCGCCGGCAGCTTGGGGTCTTTAAGCGGGAGCACAGATACGCAGTATTTT.

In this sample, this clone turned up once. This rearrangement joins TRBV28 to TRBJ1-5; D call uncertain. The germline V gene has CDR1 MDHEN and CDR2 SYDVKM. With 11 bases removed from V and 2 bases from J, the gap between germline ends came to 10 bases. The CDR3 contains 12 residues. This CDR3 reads CAGQTGNQPQHF. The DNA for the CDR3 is TGTGCCGGCCAAACAGGCAATCAGCCCCAGCATTTT.

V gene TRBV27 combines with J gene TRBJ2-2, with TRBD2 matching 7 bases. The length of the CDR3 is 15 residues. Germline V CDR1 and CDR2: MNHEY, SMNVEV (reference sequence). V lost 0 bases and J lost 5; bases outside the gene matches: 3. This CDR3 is CASSLSAGVTGELFF. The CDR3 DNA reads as TGTGCCAGCAGTTTATCGGCGGGGGTGACCGGGGAGCTGTTTTTT.

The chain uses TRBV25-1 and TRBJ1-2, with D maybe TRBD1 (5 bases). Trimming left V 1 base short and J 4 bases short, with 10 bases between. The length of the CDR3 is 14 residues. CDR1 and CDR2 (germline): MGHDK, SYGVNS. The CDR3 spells CASSEFGHGYGYTF. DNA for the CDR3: TGTGCCAGCAGTGAATTCGGACACGGCTATGGCTACACCTTC.

CDR3 loop: CASRQGRIGGNSPLHF. As DNA, the CDR3 is TGTGCCAGCCGACAGGGACGAATTGGGGGTAATTCACCCCTCCACTTT. The V gene is TRBV28, the J gene TRBJ1-6; 7 bases are shared with TRBD1. Looked up from germline, CDR1 is MDHEN and CDR2 is SYDVKM. J lost 6 bases, V lost 8 bases, and 13 bases had no gene match. The CDR3 extends over 16 amino acids.

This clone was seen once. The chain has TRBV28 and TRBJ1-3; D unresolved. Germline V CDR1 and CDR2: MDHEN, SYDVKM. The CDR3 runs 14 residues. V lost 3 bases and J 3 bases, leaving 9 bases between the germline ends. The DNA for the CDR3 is TGTGCCAGCAGTTTTGAATCTAGTGGAAACACCATATATTTT. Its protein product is CASSFESSGNTIYF.

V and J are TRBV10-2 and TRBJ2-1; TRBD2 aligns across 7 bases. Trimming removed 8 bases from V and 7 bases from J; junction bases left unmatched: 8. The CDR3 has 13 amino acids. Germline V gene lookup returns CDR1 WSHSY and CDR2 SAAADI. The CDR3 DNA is TGCGCCAGCCAAGGCGGGAGCGGAAATGAGCAGTTCTTC. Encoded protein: CASQGGSGNEQFF.

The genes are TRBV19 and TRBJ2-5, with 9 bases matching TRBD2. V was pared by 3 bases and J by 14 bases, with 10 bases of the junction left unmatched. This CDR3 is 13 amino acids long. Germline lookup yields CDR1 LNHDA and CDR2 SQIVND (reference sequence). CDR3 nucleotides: TGTGCCAGTAGTATTGGGCTAGCGGGGCCACATTACTTC. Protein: CASSIGLAGPHYF.

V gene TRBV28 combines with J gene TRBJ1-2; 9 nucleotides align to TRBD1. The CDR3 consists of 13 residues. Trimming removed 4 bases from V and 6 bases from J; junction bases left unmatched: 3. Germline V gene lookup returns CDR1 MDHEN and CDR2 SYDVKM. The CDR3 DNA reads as TGTGCCAGCAGTTACCGGACAGGGGATGGCTACACCTTC. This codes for CASSYRTGDGYTF.

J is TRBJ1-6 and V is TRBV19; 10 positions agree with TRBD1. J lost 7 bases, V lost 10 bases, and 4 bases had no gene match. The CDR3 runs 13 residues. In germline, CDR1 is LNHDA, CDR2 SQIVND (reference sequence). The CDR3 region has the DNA TGTGCCACGGGACAGGGGATGAATTCACCCCTCCACTTT. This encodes CATGQGMNSPLHF.

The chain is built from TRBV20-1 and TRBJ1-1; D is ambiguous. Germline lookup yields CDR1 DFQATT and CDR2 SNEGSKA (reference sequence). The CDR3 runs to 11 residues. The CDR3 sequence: CSLESYTEAFF. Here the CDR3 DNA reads TGCAGCCTAGAGAGTTACACTGAAGCTTTCTTT.

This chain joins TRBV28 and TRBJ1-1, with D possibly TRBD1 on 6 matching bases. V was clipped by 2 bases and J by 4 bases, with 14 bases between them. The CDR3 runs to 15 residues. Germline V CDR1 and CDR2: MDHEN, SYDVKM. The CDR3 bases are TGTGCCAGCAGTTTAGGCGGACAGATGCCCACTGAAGCTTTCTTT. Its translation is CASSLGGQMPTEAFF. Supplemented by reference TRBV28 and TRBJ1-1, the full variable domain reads DVKVTQSSRYLVKRTGEKVFLECVQDMDHENMFWYRQDPGLGLRLIYFSYDVKMKEKGDIPEGYSVSREKKERFSLILESASTNQTSMYLCASSLGGQMPTEAFFGQGTRLTVV.

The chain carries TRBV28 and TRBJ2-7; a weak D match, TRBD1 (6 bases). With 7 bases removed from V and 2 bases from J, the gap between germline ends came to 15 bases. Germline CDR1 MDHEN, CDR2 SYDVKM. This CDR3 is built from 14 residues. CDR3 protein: CASTRDRFTYEQYF. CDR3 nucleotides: TGTGCCAGCACCCGAGACAGGTTTACCTACGAGCAGTACTTC.

CDR3 in amino acids: CASSPGLESGELFF. The CDR3 DNA sequence: TGTGCCAGTAGTCCCGGACTAGAGTCCGGGGAGCTGTTTTTT. The rearrangement uses TRBV19 and TRBJ2-2; 7 bases fit TRBD2. J lost 6 bases, V lost 5 bases, and 6 bases had no gene match. The CDR3 loop spans 14 amino acids. The germline CDR1 and CDR2 sequences are LNHDA and SQIVND (reference sequence). The variable domain in full, with the rest retrieved from reference TRBV19 and TRBJ2-2, is DGGITQSPKYLFRKEGQNVTLSCEQNLNHDAMYWYRQDPGQGLRLIYYSQIVNDFQKGDIAEGYSVSREKKESFPLTVTSAQKNPTAFYLCASSPGLESGELFFGEGSRLTVL.

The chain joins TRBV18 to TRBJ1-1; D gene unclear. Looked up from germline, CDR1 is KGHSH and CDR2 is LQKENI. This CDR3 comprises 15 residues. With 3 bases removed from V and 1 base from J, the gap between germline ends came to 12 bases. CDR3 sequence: CASSPAVRENTEAFF. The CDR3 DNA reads TGTGCCAGCTCACCGGCCGTGAGGGAGAACACTGAAGCTTTCTTT.

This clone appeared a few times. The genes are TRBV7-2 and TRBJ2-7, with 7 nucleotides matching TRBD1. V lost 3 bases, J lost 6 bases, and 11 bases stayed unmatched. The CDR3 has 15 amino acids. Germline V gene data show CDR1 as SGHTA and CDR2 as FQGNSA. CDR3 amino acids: CASSLAPGQWGEQYF. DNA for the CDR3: TGTGCCAGCAGCTTGGCCCCGGGACAGTGGGGCGAGCAGTACTTC.

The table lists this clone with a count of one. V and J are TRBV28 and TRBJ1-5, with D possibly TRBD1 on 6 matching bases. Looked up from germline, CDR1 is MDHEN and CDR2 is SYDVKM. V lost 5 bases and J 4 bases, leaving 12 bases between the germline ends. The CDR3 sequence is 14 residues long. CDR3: CASSTPQGNQPQHF. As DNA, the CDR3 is TGTGCCAGCAGTACCCCCCAGGGGAATCAGCCCCAGCATTTT.

For the CDR3, the DNA is TGTGCCAGCAGCTTAGCATCGGGCACTGAAGCTTTCTTT. This encodes CASSLASGTEAFF. J is TRBJ1-1 and V is TRBV7-9; D is undetermined. CDR1 and CDR2 from the germline V gene are SEHNR and FQNEAQ (reference sequence). The ends were cut back, 0 bases at V and 4 bases at J, with 6 bases in the middle. The CDR3 runs 13 residues.

In nucleotides, the CDR3 is TGTGCCAGCAGGTCCGGACAGGGGGTTTTTCAGCCCCAGCATTTT. Its protein product is CASRSGQGVFQPQHF. The V gene is TRBV27, the J gene TRBJ1-5; the match to TRBD1 covers 10 bases. The CDR3 is 15 residues long. Germline CDR1 and CDR2: MNHEY and SMNVEV (reference sequence). Trimming cost V 6 bases and J 6 bases; bases outside gene matches: 8.

CDR3 bases: TGTGCCAGCAGTTTATCTCGGGAGGGCCTTATCTCCTACGAGCAGTACTTC. This gives the protein CASSLSREGLISYEQYF. The J gene is TRBJ2-7, the V gene TRBV27, with 8 positions matching TRBD2. Per germline, CDR1 MNHEY and CDR2 SMNVEV (reference sequence). J lost 0 bases, V lost 0 bases, and 7 bases had no gene match. This CDR3 contains 17 residues.

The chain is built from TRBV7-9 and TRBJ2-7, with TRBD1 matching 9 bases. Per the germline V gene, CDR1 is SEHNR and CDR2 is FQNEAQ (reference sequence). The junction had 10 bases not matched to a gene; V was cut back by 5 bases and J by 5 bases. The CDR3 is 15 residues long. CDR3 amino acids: CASSLLGTGRDEQYF. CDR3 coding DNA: TGTGCCAGCAGCCTATTAGGGACAGGGAGGGACGAGCAGTACTTC.

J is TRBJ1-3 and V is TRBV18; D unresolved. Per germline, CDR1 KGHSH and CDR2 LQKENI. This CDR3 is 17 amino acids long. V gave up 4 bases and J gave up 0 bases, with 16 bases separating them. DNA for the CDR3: TGTGCCAGCTCACTATCGTCCTCGGGGTTCTCTGGAAACACCATATATTTT. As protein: CASSLSSSGFSGNTIYF.

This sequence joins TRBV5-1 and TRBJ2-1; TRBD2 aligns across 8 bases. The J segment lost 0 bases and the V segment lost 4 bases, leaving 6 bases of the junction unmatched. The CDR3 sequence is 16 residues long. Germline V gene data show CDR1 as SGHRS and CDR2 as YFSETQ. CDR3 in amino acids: CASSPLAALSYNEQFF. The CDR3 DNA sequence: TGCGCCAGCAGCCCACTAGCGGCTCTCTCCTACAATGAGCAGTTCTTC.

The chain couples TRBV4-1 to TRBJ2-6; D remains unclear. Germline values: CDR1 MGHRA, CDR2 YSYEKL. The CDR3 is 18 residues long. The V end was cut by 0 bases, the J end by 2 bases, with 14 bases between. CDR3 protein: CASSQESPKYAGANVLTF. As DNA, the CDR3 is TGCGCCAGCAGCCAAGAAAGTCCTAAATATGCTGGGGCCAACGTCCTGACTTTC.

CDR3 amino acids: CASGGAGGAKNIQYF. CDR3 DNA: TGTGCCAGCGGAGGGGCAGGGGGAGCCAAAAACATTCAGTACTTC. The V gene is TRBV6-8, the J gene TRBJ2-4; maybe TRBD1 (7 bases). V lost 8 bases and J 0 bases, leaving 14 bases between the germline ends. The length of the CDR3 is 15 residues. The V gene's germline CDR1 is MNHGY and CDR2 SAAAGT.

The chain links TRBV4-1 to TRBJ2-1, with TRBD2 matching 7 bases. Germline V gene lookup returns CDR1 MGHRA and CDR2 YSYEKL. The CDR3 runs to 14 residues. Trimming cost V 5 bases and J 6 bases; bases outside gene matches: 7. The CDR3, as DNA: TGCGCCAGCAGCAACCCAGGGAGGGTCAATGAGCAGTTCTTC. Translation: CASSNPGRVNEQFF.

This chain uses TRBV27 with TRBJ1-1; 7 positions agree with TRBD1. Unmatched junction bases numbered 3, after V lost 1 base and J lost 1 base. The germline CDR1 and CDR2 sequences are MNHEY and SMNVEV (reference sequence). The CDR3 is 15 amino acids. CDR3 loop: CASSLYRGGNTEAFF. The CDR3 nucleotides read TGTGCCAGCAGTTTATACAGGGGCGGGAACACTGAAGCTTTCTTT.

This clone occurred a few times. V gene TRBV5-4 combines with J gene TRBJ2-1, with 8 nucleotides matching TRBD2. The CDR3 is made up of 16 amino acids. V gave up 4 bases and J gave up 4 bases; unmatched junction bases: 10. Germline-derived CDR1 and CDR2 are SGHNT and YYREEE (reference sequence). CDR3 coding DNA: TGTGCCAGCAGCCCGACCGGGACTAGGTCTTACAATGAGCAGTTCTTC. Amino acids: CASSPTGTRSYNEQFF.